Following are 21 T cell receptor beta chains from one sample sequenced in a study of tumor-infiltrating lymphocytes in primary liver carcinoma. From unsorted bulk tissue weighing roughly 17-34 mg, DNA and RNA were co-extracted. The template, 500 ng total RNA, yielded TCR beta cDNA made with a constant-region primer. It was through three nested multiplex PCR rounds of slightly modified ARM-PCR that TCR beta libraries arose. TRBV1-TRBV30 forward primers paired with a C-beta reverse primer were used in the first two PCR rounds, which ran around 10 cycles each. TCRdb re-derived calls from the multiplex PCR reads in MiXCR, one entry per CDR3 protein. This table has approximately 88,000 distinct CDR3 sequences, about 70% appearing once. The sample comprised tumor-adjacent normal liver tissue. The receptors derive from a man aged 40-55 years with primary liver carcinoma and hepatitis B virus infection.

Turning to this clonotype: A much larger clone differs by one base, so this may be a read error. This chain uses TRBV6-5 with TRBJ2-2, with D hard to call. V was clipped by 10 bases and J by 0 bases, with 12 bases between them. Germline V gene lookup returns CDR1 MNHEY and CDR2 SVGAGI. The CDR3 runs to 14 residues. This CDR3 reads CANSPRPNTGELFF. CDR3 bases: TGTGCCAACAGCCCCCGTCCGAACACCGGGGAGCTGTTTTTT.

Points on this clonotype: This may be a read error, as it is one base from a much larger clone. The rearrangement links TRBV12-3 or TRBV12-4 to TRBJ2-5; D is uncertain. Trimming pared 2 bases from V and 5 bases from J, leaving 9 bases between. This CDR3 has 13 amino acids. The CDR3 sequence is CASSLISHETQYF. The CDR3 region has the DNA TGTGCCAGCAGTTTAATATCACATGAGACCCAGTACTTC.

DNA of the CDR3: TGCGCCAGCAGCCAGGGACCGACAGGGGGCCACGGGGAGCTGTTTTTT. It yields the protein CASSQGPTGGHGELFF. This chain uses TRBV4-1 with TRBJ2-2, with 10 bases that match TRBD1. The germline gives CDR1 MGHRA, CDR2 YSYEKL. The CDR3 extends over 16 amino acids. With V trimmed by 3 bases and J by 7 bases, 8 bases remained unmatched.

The J gene is TRBJ1-1, the V gene TRBV5-1; no definite D call. This CDR3 comprises 15 residues. Trimming shortened V by 4 bases and J by 5 bases, and 18 bases separated the two germline ends. The germline V gene has CDR1 SGHRS and CDR2 YFSETQ. CDR3 DNA: TGCGCCAGCAGCCCGGAGGACGCTCTTCGGACTGAAGCTTTCTTT. Translating it yields CASSPEDALRTEAFF.

With respect to this clonotype: The germline gene is not matched at one end of the junction; a read error may be the cause. This chain joins TRBV6-6 and TRBJ1-5, with 11 bases identical to TRBD1. Looked up from germline, CDR1 is MNHNY and CDR2 is SVGAGI (reference sequence). CDR3 length equals 19 residues. The CDR3 nucleotides read TGTGCCAACAGTTACTCACCGGGACAGGGGGACGATAGCGATCAGCCCCAGCATTTT. It is translated as CANSYSPGQGDDSDQPQHF.

The CDR3 DNA sequence: TGTGCCAGCAGCCAACCTGATAAGGAGTTCTTGAACACTGAAGCTTTCTTT. This sequence encodes CASSQPDKEFLNTEAFF. The rearrangement uses TRBV14 and TRBJ1-1, with D uncertain. The ends were cut back, 2 bases at V and 0 bases at J, with 16 bases in the middle. CDR1 SGHDN and CDR2 FVKESK come from the germline V gene. The CDR3 loop spans 17 amino acids.

This chain connects TRBV7-9 to TRBJ2-7; TRBD1 matches 9 bases. Germline loops: CDR1 SEHNR, CDR2 FQNEAQ (reference sequence). Trimming at V came to 5 bases and at J to 4 bases, leaving 6 bases not matched to a gene. The CDR3 runs 14 residues. DNA for the CDR3: TGTGCCAGCAGCCCGGCACAGGGGGCATACGAGCAGTACTTC. It is translated as CASSPAQGAYEQYF. Full variable domain (remainder filled in from reference TRBV7-9 and TRBJ2-7): DTGVSQNPRHKITKRGQNVTFRCDPISEHNRLYWYRQTLGQGPEFLTYFQNEAQLEKSRLLSDRFSAERPKGSFSTLEIQRTEQGDSAMYLCASSPAQGAYEQYFGPGTRLTVT.

As regards this clonotype: This may be a read error: a much more frequent sequence differs by one nucleotide. This sequence joins TRBV5-1 and TRBJ2-7; 9 nucleotides align to TRBD2. This CDR3 spans 14 amino acids. The V gene's germline CDR1 is SGHRS and CDR2 YFSETQ. The CDR3 protein is CTSSLAGGMDEQYF. For the CDR3, the DNA is TGCACCAGCAGCTTGGCGGGAGGGATGGACGAGCAGTACTTC.

As for this clonotype: Given a much more abundant clone one base away, this may be a read error. V usage is TRBV5-4 and J usage is TRBJ2-1, with 10 bases lining up with TRBD2. This CDR3 spans 16 amino acids. Germline V lookup: CDR1 SGHNT, CDR2 YYREEE (reference sequence). The CDR3 DNA is TGTGCCAGCAGCTTGGGGGAGTCCGGTGGGACTAGCGAGCAGCTCTTC. It encodes CASSLGESGGTSEQLF.

This clonotype was found a few times. This could be a read error, since a much larger clone is one nucleotide away. The chain joins TRBV6-1 to TRBJ2-6; 9 nucleotides match TRBD1. The CDR3 spans 16 residues. Per germline, CDR1 MNHNS and CDR2 SASEGT. The DNA of the CDR3 is TGTGCCAGCAGTCCGGGACAGGGACCCGGGGCCAACGTCCCGACTTTC. It specifies CASSPGQGPGANVPTF.

This clonotype was observed a few times. The chain employs TRBV7-9 and TRBJ1-1, with 7 bases identical to TRBD1. With 4 bases clipped from V and 7 bases from J, the junction kept 3 bases outside the gene matches. The CDR3 has 12 amino acids. The germline CDR1 and CDR2 sequences are SEHNR and FQNEAQ (reference sequence). The CDR3, as DNA: TGTGCCAGCAGCTATGGGACAGTTGAAGCTTTCTTT. Residues: CASSYGTVEAFF.

The chain combines TRBV28 with TRBJ2-1, with D perhaps TRBD1 or TRBD2 (6 bases each). V lost 8 bases to trimming and J lost 4 bases, with 18 bases between them. The germline CDR1 and CDR2 sequences are MDHEN and SYDVKM. This CDR3 is built from 15 residues. CDR3 bases: TGTGCCAGCCTTAAGGGGGGCAGGCTGTACAATGAGCAGTTCTTC. Its translation is CASLKGGRLYNEQFF.

This chain links TRBV11-2 with TRBJ2-3; TRBD2 matches at 9 bases. CDR3 length: 16 amino acids. Germline CDR1 SGHAT, CDR2 FQNNGV. The junction had 13 bases not matched to a gene; V was cut back by 0 bases and J by 12 bases. The CDR3 loop is CASSLEGLAWTATQYF. The CDR3 DNA is TGTGCCAGCAGCTTAGAGGGACTAGCATGGACAGCTACCCAGTATTTT.

Turning to this clonotype: One end of the junction is discordant with germline, which a read error may explain. The chain carries TRBV11-2 and TRBJ1-1, with D unresolved. CDR1 is SGHAT, CDR2 FQNNGV, per germline. The CDR3 loop spans 12 amino acids. Here the CDR3 DNA reads TGTGCCAGCAGCTTAGGGTATACTGATGCTCTCTTT. Translated, it gives CASSLGYTDALF.

The gene calls are TRBV20-1 and TRBJ2-1, with unresolved D. V was pared by 6 bases and J by 4 bases, with 10 bases between. This CDR3 has 12 amino acids. CDR1 and CDR2 from the germline V gene are DFQATT and SNEGSKA (reference sequence). CDR3 residues: CSAQREYNEQFF. The CDR3, as DNA: TGCAGTGCCCAGCGCGAGTACAATGAGCAGTTCTTC.

This clonotype has only one observation. No conserved phenylalanine or tryptophan is present at the end of the CDR3, so a read error is the likely explanation. This chain joins TRBV11-2 and TRBJ2-7; D is possibly TRBD2 (6 bases). This CDR3 is 13 amino acids long. Per germline, CDR1 SGHAT and CDR2 FQNNGV. Trimming left V 4 bases short and J 6 bases short, with 13 bases between. The CDR3 DNA reads TGTGCCAGCAGCTACAGCGGGCAGAGCGAGCAGTACTCC. This codes for CASSYSGQSEQYS.

As to this clonotype: Sequence at one end of the junction differs from germline and may be a read error. The chain employs TRBV13 and TRBJ2-7; 10 bases match TRBD1. The CDR3 sequence is 14 residues long. CDR1 is PRHDT and CDR2 is FYEKMQ in the germline V gene (reference sequence). CDR3 loop: CASSPGDRGYEQYF. The CDR3 nucleotides are TGTGCCAGCAGCCCCGGGGACAGGGGCTACGAGCAATACTTC. The variable domain in full, completed from reference TRBV13 and TRBJ2-7, reads AAGVIQSPRHLIKEKRETATLKCYPIPRHDTVYWYQQGPGQDPQFLISFYEKMQSDKGSIPDRFSAQQFSDYHSELNMSSLELGDSALYFCASSPGDRGYEQYFGPGTRLTVT.

Ten or more counts support this clonotype. This chain joins TRBV6-5 and TRBJ2-1; tentatively, D is TRBD2 (5 bases). Germline assignment: CDR1 MNHEY and CDR2 SVGAGI. Deletions cut 0 bases from V and 8 bases from J, with 20 bases between. The CDR3 is 17 amino acids. CDR3 DNA: TGTGCCAGCAGTTACTCATTAGAGTTTGCTAGCCGCTATGAGCAGTTCTTC. Translation gives CASSYSLEFASRYEQFF.

This chain links TRBV7-3 with TRBJ2-3, with 9 bases that match TRBD2. Germline V gene data show CDR1 as SGHTA and CDR2 as FQGTGA. This CDR3 is built from 15 residues. The V segment lost 7 bases and the J segment 0 bases; nucleotides outside the gene matches: 5. The CDR3 region has the DNA TGTGCCAGCACCAAAACTAGCGGGAGCACAGATACGCAGTATTTT. As protein: CASTKTSGSTDTQYF. Complete variable domain (other parts from reference TRBV7-3 and TRBJ2-3): GAGVSQTPSNKVTEKGKYVELRCDPISGHTALYWYRQSLGQGPEFLIYFQGTGAADDSGLPNDRFFAVRPEGSVSTLKIQRTERGDSAVYLCASTKTSGSTDTQYFGPGTRLTVL.

Notes on this clonotype: A much larger clone is a single base away; this may be a read error. V usage is TRBV5-4 and J usage is TRBJ2-1, with D perhaps matching TRBD2 (5 bases). This CDR3 region has 15 residues. CDR1 and CDR2 from the germline V gene are SGHNT and YYREEE (reference sequence). CDR3 residues: CVSSLSPRGYNEQFF. As DNA, the CDR3 is TGTGTCAGCAGCTTAAGCCCTCGAGGGTACAATGAGCAGTTCTTC.

V and J are TRBV5-1 and TRBJ2-7; 12 nucleotides agree with TRBD2. The CDR3 totals 16 residues. J gave up 1 base and V 0 bases, and 2 bases lay outside the gene matches. Germline CDR1 and CDR2: SGHRS and YFSETQ. The CDR3 spells CASSLALAGGSYEQYF. The CDR3 nucleotides are TGCGCCAGCAGCTTGGCACTAGCGGGAGGTTCCTACGAGCAGTACTTC. The whole variable domain, remainder taken from reference TRBV5-1 and TRBJ2-7, is KAGVTQTPRYLIKTRGQQVTLSCSPISGHRSVSWYQQTPGQGLQFLFEYFSETQRNKGNFPGRFSGRQFSNSRSEMNVSTLELGDSALYLCASSLALAGGSYEQYFGPGTRLTVT.